A single sample gave rise to the 31 T cell receptor beta chains below, sequenced in a study of T cells in localized non-small cell lung cancer (dated by TCRdb to 2018 to 2021). The receptor library was made with the immunoSEQ multiplex PCR assay. The table was pulled from immuneACCESS by TCRdb, which kept in-frame rearrangements only. Such tables lose some clones; where checked, under half of the loss comes from unresolved V genes, and the rest has no known cause. The sample records about 40,000 clones, more than 75% of which are singletons. The top ten constitute around 3.4% of the sample. This sample comprised peripheral blood, obtained before any cancer treatment. These receptors all come from a man between 18 and 49 years old with stage I lung adenocarcinoma.

This clone was seen a single time. The rearrangement joins TRBV7-3 to TRBJ2-2; tentatively, D is TRBD1 (6 bases). The germline V gene has CDR1 SGHTA and CDR2 FQGTGA. The V end was cut by 4 bases, the J end by 1 base, with 7 bases between. This CDR3 spans 14 amino acids. CDR3 sequence (DNA): TGTGCCAGCAGCTCGGGACAGAACACCGGGGAGCTGTTTTTT. Translated: CASSSGQNTGELFF.

The CDR3 DNA sequence: TGTGCCAGCAGCTTGGCAGGGGGCGAAAAACTGTTTTTT. It is translated as CASSLAGGEKLFF. The chain carries TRBV5-4 and TRBJ1-4; TRBD1 aligns across 8 bases. Germline values: CDR1 SGHNT, CDR2 YYREEE (reference sequence). V trimming: 0 bases; J trimming: 8 bases; junction bases outside the gene matches: 0. CDR3 size: 13 residues.

This chain links TRBV18 with TRBJ2-7, with 10 bases identical to TRBD1. The trim removed 4 bases at V and 4 bases at J, leaving 7 bases unmatched. This CDR3 has 15 residues. Germline V gene sequence: CDR1 KGHSH, CDR2 LQKENI. CDR3 amino acids: CASSRGQGLVYEQYF. Written as DNA, the CDR3 is TGTGCCAGCTCACGGGGACAGGGGCTTGTATACGAGCAGTACTTC.

The chain recombines TRBV28 with TRBJ1-4; maybe TRBD1 (5 bases). The CDR3 has 14 residues. V dropped 6 bases and J dropped 3 bases, with 11 bases sitting between them. The germline gives CDR1 MDHEN, CDR2 SYDVKM. The CDR3 DNA reads TGTGCCAGCAGCCCAGGGATGGCTAATGAAAAACTGTTTTTT. It codes for CASSPGMANEKLFF.

This chain links TRBV4-1 with TRBJ2-1, with TRBD2 identical over 8 bases. Losses at the gene ends were 3 bases for V and 9 bases for J; bases not matched to a gene: 7. Germline-derived CDR1 and CDR2 are MGHRA and YSYEKL. The CDR3 is 14 amino acids. CDR3 amino acids: CASSQPGLGGEQFF. CDR3 DNA sequence: TGCGCCAGCAGCCAGCCGGGACTAGGTGGTGAGCAGTTCTTC.

This clone has just a few counts. The chain is built from TRBV27 and TRBJ1-6, with a tentative D call TRBD1 (6 bases). Trimming left V 3 bases short and J 14 bases short, with 14 bases between. The CDR3 spans 13 residues. Germline assignment: CDR1 MNHEY and CDR2 SMNVEV (reference sequence). CDR3 sequence reads: CASSFSGGESLHF. The CDR3 DNA reads as TGTGCCAGCAGTTTTTCCGGGGGCGAGTCCCTCCACTTT.

The V gene is TRBV2, the J gene TRBJ1-2; perhaps TRBD1 as D (5 bases). Per germline, CDR1 SNHLY and CDR2 FYNNEI. V lost 8 bases and J lost 8, with 15 bases in between. The length of the CDR3 is 12 residues. The CDR3 coding sequence is TGTGCCAGCCGGGGGGGAGGTGACGGCTACACCTTC. It translates to CASRGGGDGYTF.

The chain carries TRBV19 and TRBJ1-2; perhaps TRBD1 as D (6 bases). Germline assignment: CDR1 LNHDA and CDR2 SQIVND (reference sequence). The CDR3 is 16 residues long. V lost 0 bases to trimming and J lost 2 bases, with 13 bases between them. The chain's CDR3 is CASSIDGSGVNYGYTF. For the CDR3, the DNA is TGTGCCAGTAGTATAGATGGGTCAGGGGTAAACTATGGCTACACCTTC. Supplemented by reference TRBV19 and TRBJ1-2, the full variable domain reads DGGITQSPKYLFRKEGQNVTLSCEQNLNHDAMYWYRQDPGQGLRLIYYSQIVNDFQKGDIAEGYSVSREKKESFPLTVTSAQKNPTAFYLCASSIDGSGVNYGYTFGSGTRLTVV.

The chain joins TRBV5-1 to TRBJ2-7; tentatively, D is TRBD1 or TRBD2 (5 bases each). Trimming stripped 0 bases from V and 3 bases from J, with 10 bases between. The CDR3 runs to 14 residues. The V gene's germline CDR1 is SGHRS and CDR2 YFSETQ. The CDR3: CASSLAGRSYEQYF. The CDR3, as DNA: TGCGCCAGCAGCTTGGCAGGGAGAAGCTACGAGCAGTACTTC.

This clone was counted between two and nine times. This CDR3 reads CASSPRAGGTDTQYF. The DNA for the CDR3 is TGTGCCAGCAGCCCCCGCGCGGGGGGAACAGATACGCAGTATTTT. The chain combines TRBV7-2 with TRBJ2-3; 8 bases align to TRBD2. Germline lookup yields CDR1 SGHTA and CDR2 FQGNSA. The CDR3 has 15 residues. V was pared by 5 bases and J by 3 bases, with 7 bases of the junction left unmatched.

The chain employs TRBV5-1 and TRBJ2-3; the D gene is possibly TRBD2 (6 bases). V lost 7 bases to trimming and J lost 2 bases, with 8 bases between them. The CDR3 extends over 12 amino acids. Germline V CDR1 and CDR2: SGHRS, YFSETQ. CDR3 residues: CASRDSTDTQYF. CDR3 nucleotides: TGCGCCAGCCGGGACTCCACAGATACGCAGTATTTT.

The gene calls are TRBV4-2 and TRBJ2-3; D gene unclear. Germline CDR1 reads LGHNA; CDR2 reads YNFKEQ. This CDR3 has 15 residues. Trimming cost V 4 bases and J 0 bases, with 11 bases left between them. The CDR3 region has the DNA TGTGCCAGCAGCCCCGGCAGTCCTAGCACAGATACGCAGTATTTT. Its protein is CASSPGSPSTDTQYF.

The chain is built from TRBV30 and TRBJ2-5; D not resolved. The V end lost 0 bases, the J end lost 4 bases, and 6 bases lay between the germline ends. The CDR3 covers 12 residues. CDR1 is GTSNPN and CDR2 is SVGIG in the germline V gene (reference sequence). CDR3 sequence reads: CAWSVQIETQYF. CDR3 DNA sequence: TGTGCCTGGAGTGTTCAGATAGAGACCCAGTACTTC.

This clone appeared once. The V gene is TRBV5-6, the J gene TRBJ2-5, with D maybe TRBD1 (6 bases). V lost 4 bases to trimming and J lost 5 bases, with 27 bases between them. CDR1 is SGHDT and CDR2 is YYEEEE in the germline V gene. The CDR3 has 18 amino acids. The CDR3: CASSHKTRHRDLGETQYF. CDR3 coding DNA: TGTGCCAGCAGCCATAAGACGAGACACAGGGATTTAGGGGAGACCCAGTACTTC.

This rearrangement joins TRBV6-6 to TRBJ1-2; a possible D gene is TRBD1 (5 bases). From germline, CDR1 is MNHNY and CDR2 SVGAGI (reference sequence). V lost 4 bases and J lost 6, with 15 bases in between. The CDR3 runs to 14 residues. For the CDR3, the DNA is TGTGCCAGCAGTTTTCCCAGGGTCGGGGATGGCTACACCTTC. It specifies CASSFPRVGDGYTF.

CDR3 protein: CASSLAVGWDSNQPQHF. CDR3 DNA: TGTGCCAGCAGCTTAGCGGTCGGTTGGGACAGCAATCAGCCCCAGCATTTT. The rearrangement links TRBV7-6 to TRBJ1-5, with D possibly TRBD1 on 5 matching bases. CDR1 SGHVS and CDR2 FNYEAQ come from the germline V gene. The V and J ends lost 0 bases and 1 base respectively, with 13 bases between them. The CDR3 runs 17 residues.

This clone was found a few times. The chain links TRBV7-7 to TRBJ2-5; 7 bases match TRBD2. Germline trimming cut 4 bases from V and 2 bases from J; bases unmatched to any gene: 4. Germline V lookup: CDR1 SSHAT, CDR2 FNYEAQ (reference sequence). The CDR3 contains 14 residues. CDR3 coding DNA: TGTGCCAGCAGCTGGGGGGGACTACAAGAGACCCAGTACTTC. Protein sequence: CASSWGGLQETQYF.

The gene calls are TRBV9 and TRBJ1-1; D not certain. This CDR3 spans 12 amino acids. In germline, CDR1 is SGDLS, CDR2 YYNGEE. Trimming removed 4 bases from V and 8 bases from J, with 12 bases in between. CDR3 sequence reads: CASSPFEEEAFF. The CDR3 DNA follows: TGTGCCAGCAGCCCTTTTGAAGAGGAAGCTTTCTTT. Based on the CDR3 plus reference TRBV9 and TRBJ1-1, the full variable domain is DSGVTQTPKHLITATGQRVTLRCSPRSGDLSVYWYQQSLDQGLQFLIQYYNGEERAKGNILERFSAQQFPDLHSELNLSSLELGDSALYFCASSPFEEEAFFGQGTRLTVV.

The J gene is TRBJ1-5, the V gene TRBV6-1; 8 positions match TRBD1. The CDR3 covers 14 residues. V was clipped by 7 bases and J by 1 base; unmatched bases: 3. CDR1 MNHNS and CDR2 SASEGT come from the germline V gene. In DNA form, the CDR3 reads TGTGCCAGCACCCAGGGGGCAAGCAATCAGCCCCAGCATTTT. This codes for CASTQGASNQPQHF.

The chain couples TRBV4-2 to TRBJ2-2, with D possibly being TRBD1 (6 bases). V lost 5 bases and J lost 5, with 15 bases in between. Looked up from germline, CDR1 is LGHNA and CDR2 is YNFKEQ. The CDR3 runs to 15 residues. The CDR3 protein is CASSTRDTDTGELFF. CDR3 sequence (DNA): TGTGCCAGCAGCACCCGGGACACAGATACCGGGGAGCTGTTTTTT.

This chain joins TRBV5-5 and TRBJ1-4; the match to TRBD1 covers 7 bases. The CDR3 covers 14 residues. From germline, CDR1 is SGHKS and CDR2 YYEKEE (reference sequence). Germline trimming cut 2 bases from V and 4 bases from J; bases unmatched to any gene: 2. CDR3: CASSLRQGNEKLFF. The CDR3 DNA reads as TGTGCCAGCAGCTTAAGACAGGGTAATGAAAAACTGTTTTTT.

The chain links TRBV30 to TRBJ1-3; 8 bases map to TRBD1. The CDR3 length is 17 residues. Losses at the gene ends were 7 bases for V and 2 bases for J; bases not matched to a gene: 16. The germline gives CDR1 GTSNPN, CDR2 SVGIG (reference sequence). CDR3 sequence: CAFKQGVMIRTGNTIYF. CDR3 DNA sequence: TGTGCCTTTAAACAGGGGGTAATGATAAGGACTGGAAACACCATATATTTT.

The DNA for the CDR3 is TGTGCCAGCAGCTTAAGTACCCTGGTCGAGCAGTACTTC. Translation: CASSLSTLVEQYF. The genes are TRBV11-2 and TRBJ2-7; D is unclear. The CDR3 contains 13 residues. V was shortened by 2 bases and J by 6 bases, with 11 bases between the two germline ends. The germline gives CDR1 SGHAT, CDR2 FQNNGV.

The V and J genes are TRBV6-5 and TRBJ1-2; D is perhaps TRBD1 (5 bases). V was pared by 0 bases and J by 8 bases, with 10 bases between. Germline V CDR1 and CDR2: MNHEY, SVGAGI. The CDR3 is made up of 13 amino acids. The CDR3 loop reads CASSYSEGRGYTF. The CDR3 DNA reads as TGTGCCAGCAGTTACTCTGAGGGACGCGGCTACACCTTC.

The rearrangement joins TRBV25-1 to TRBJ1-2; 7 bases are shared with TRBD1. Germline CDR1 is MGHDK and CDR2 is SYGVNS. Trimming removed 1 base from V and 2 bases from J; junction bases left unmatched: 4. The CDR3 spans 15 residues. For the CDR3, the DNA is TGTGCCAGCAGTGAATCAAGGGGACAGAACTATGGCTACACCTTC. Translated: CASSESRGQNYGYTF.

The J gene is TRBJ1-4, the V gene TRBV30; D unclear. The CDR3 has 14 residues. V was pared by 3 bases and J by 0 bases, with 8 bases between. Germline V CDR1 and CDR2: GTSNPN, SVGIG (reference sequence). DNA for the CDR3: TGTGCCTGGAGGGTGGGCGCAACTAATGAAAAACTGTTTTTT. Translating gives CAWRVGATNEKLFF.

The V and J genes are TRBV6-1 and TRBJ2-1; possible D gene TRBD2, 6 bases. Germline V gene sequence: CDR1 MNHNS, CDR2 SASEGT. Trimming removed 6 bases from V and 4 bases from J, with 16 bases in between. The CDR3 is 15 residues long. The CDR3 coding sequence is TGTGCCAGCAGGGACCCGGGACTCGGATACAATGAGCAGTTCTTC. Translating gives CASRDPGLGYNEQFF.

This clone showed up just a few times. CDR3 coding DNA: TGTGCCAGCAGTGACTCTAGCGGGGGCACAGATACGCAGTATTTT. As protein: CASSDSSGGTDTQYF. The rearrangement links TRBV6-4 to TRBJ2-3; 8 positions agree with TRBD2. The germline gives CDR1 MRHNA, CDR2 SNTAGT. The CDR3 contains 15 residues. J lost 1 base, V lost 0 bases, and 0 bases had no gene match.

The V and J genes are TRBV4-3 and TRBJ1-5; 7 nucleotides agree with TRBD1. CDR3 length: 15 residues. Looked up from germline, CDR1 is LGHNA and CDR2 is YSLEER. With V trimmed by 4 bases and J by 7 bases, 10 bases remained unmatched. As DNA, the CDR3 is TGCGCCAGCAGCCCGGGGGCGTCAGGGGGGCAGCCCCAGCATTTT. Amino acids: CASSPGASGGQPQHF.

The rearrangement links TRBV6-5 to TRBJ1-3; no clear D gene. V dropped 0 bases and J dropped 0 bases, with 9 bases sitting between them. This CDR3 spans 16 amino acids. The germline CDR1 and CDR2 sequences are MNHEY and SVGAGI. The CDR3 here is CASSYSYSHSGNTIYF. DNA of the CDR3: TGTGCCAGCAGTTACTCGTACTCCCACTCTGGAAACACCATATATTTT.

J is TRBJ2-6 and V is TRBV7-3; no definite D call. Trimming pared 5 bases from V and 1 base from J, leaving 12 bases between. This CDR3 is built from 16 residues. Germline assignment: CDR1 SGHTA and CDR2 FQGTGA. This chain's CDR3 is CASSQQPLSGANVLTF. The CDR3 nucleotides are TGTGCCAGCAGCCAACAACCCTTATCTGGGGCCAACGTCCTGACTTTC. Full variable domain (missing parts from reference TRBV7-3 and TRBJ2-6): GAGVSQTPSNKVTEKGKYVELRCDPISGHTALYWYRQSLGQGPEFLIYFQGTGAADDSGLPNDRFFAVRPEGSVSTLKIQRTERGDSAVYLCASSQQPLSGANVLTFGAGSRLTVL.